This note documents a single T cell receptor (beta chain) sequence. The sample comes from a study of glioma-infiltrating T cells after dendritic cell vaccination. Profiling relied on immunoSEQ multiplex PCR, and the TCRdb table lists in-frame clones only, not all of them. The sample includes 85,000 or so clones, around 85% of them seen just once. This CDR3 has 13 amino acids. The germline V gene has CDR1 MNHNS and CDR2 SASEGT. Trimming stripped 4 bases from V and 8 bases from J, with 11 bases between. Time point described: after dendritic cell vaccination, including at tumor progression/relapse. All glioblastoma patients lacked an isocitrate dehydrogenase mutation.

The sequenced sample was blood, obtained after dendritic cell vaccination. The genes are TRBV6-1 and TRBJ2-2; D gene unclear. This TCR was sampled from a human donor with glioblastoma. CDR3 DNA sequence: TGTGCCAGCAGTGTATTAGCTTCTGGGGAGCTGTTTTTT. Its translation is CASSVLASGELFF.